These T cell receptor beta chains were read from a single sample in a study of regulatory T cells in long-lasting Graves disease. TCRdb redid the calling of the multiplex PCR reads with MiXCR, one entry per CDR3 protein. The sample has 350,000 to 450,000 distinct CDR3 sequences, more than 13% seen once. The data were also submitted as part of a second study, on T cells in Graves' hyperthyroidism and ophthalmopathy.

Material: peripheral blood mononuclear cells (PBMCs), obtained at new diagnosis, from a patient treated with antithyroid drugs. The receptor source for this set is a woman in her twenties or thirties with Graves disease. Both conserved end residues are part of each CDR3. D genes are given only for firm matches. Part of the rows lack a size; the others show once, few, many or a class for expanded clones.

D gene: .; V gene: TRBV11-3; clone size: .; J gene: TRBJ2-1; CDR3 protein: CASSLGGRALEQFF; CDR3 DNA: TGTGCCAGCAGCTTAGGGGGCAGGGCCCTCGAGCAGTTCTTC
D gene: TRBD1; V gene: TRBV11-2; clone size: .; J gene: TRBJ2-2; CDR3 protein: CASSVKTGGATGELFF; CDR3 DNA: TGTGCCAGCAGCGTAAAGACAGGGGGCGCAACCGGGGAGCTGTTTTTT
D gene: TRBD1; V gene: TRBV27; clone size: few; J gene: TRBJ1-2; CDR3 protein: CASRTGGYGYTF; CDR3 DNA: TGTGCCAGCCGGACAGGGGGCTATGGCTACACCTTC
D gene: .; V gene: TRBV7-9; clone size: .; J gene: TRBJ2-6; CDR3 protein: CASSLATPLGANVLTF; CDR3 DNA: TGTGCCAGCAGCTTAGCGACACCACTGGGGGCCAACGTCCTGACTTTC
D gene: .; V gene: TRBV19; clone size: .; J gene: TRBJ2-7; CDR3 protein: CASSTKRFGSSYEQYF; CDR3 DNA: TGTGCCAGTAGTACCAAACGTTTTGGGAGCTCCTACGAGCAGTACTTC
D gene: TRBD2; V gene: TRBV12-3/TRBV12-4; clone size: many; J gene: TRBJ2-2; CDR3 protein: CASSSNSGRGTGELFF; CDR3 DNA: TGTGCCAGCAGTTCGAATAGCGGGAGGGGGACCGGGGAGCTGTTTTTT
D gene: TRBD2; V gene: TRBV20-1; clone size: .; J gene: TRBJ2-1; CDR3 protein: CSARARGVLGEQFF; CDR3 DNA: TGCAGTGCTAGAGCCCGGGGGGTTCTAGGCGAGCAGTTCTTC
D gene: TRBD1; V gene: TRBV7-8; clone size: many; J gene: TRBJ1-5; CDR3 protein: CASSHTRTGAPRYQPQHF; CDR3 DNA: TGTGCCAGCAGCCACACCCGGACAGGGGCGCCGCGGTATCAGCCCCAGCATTTT
D gene: .; V gene: TRBV20-1; clone size: .; J gene: TRBJ2-7; CDR3 protein: CSAILKSSYEQYF; CDR3 DNA: TGCAGTGCTATTCTTAAGAGCTCCTACGAGCAGTACTTC
D gene: .; V gene: TRBV2; clone size: many; J gene: TRBJ1-1; CDR3 protein: CATRRGFNTEAFF; CDR3 DNA: TGTGCCACTCGTAGAGGTTTTAACACTGAAGCTTTCTTT
D gene: .; V gene: TRBV24-1; clone size: many; J gene: TRBJ2-1; CDR3 protein: CATSDPSTGAIDEQFF; CDR3 DNA: TGTGCCACCAGTGATCCTTCGACAGGAGCTATAGATGAGCAGTTCTTC
D gene: .; V gene: TRBV12-3/TRBV12-4; clone size: many; J gene: TRBJ1-1; CDR3 protein: CASSLTLVTEAFF; CDR3 DNA: TGTGCCAGCAGTTTAACCCTTGTCACTGAAGCTTTCTTT
D gene: TRBD2; V gene: TRBV9; clone size: many; J gene: TRBJ2-3; CDR3 protein: CASSASGRTADTQYF; CDR3 DNA: TGTGCCAGCAGCGCTAGCGGGAGAACCGCAGATACGCAGTATTTT
D gene: TRBD1; V gene: TRBV6-1; clone size: many; J gene: TRBJ1-5; CDR3 protein: CASSEVIAGGQPQHF; CDR3 DNA: TGTGCCAGCAGTGAAGTTATCGCAGGGGGCCAGCCCCAGCATTTT
D gene: TRBD2; V gene: TRBV2; clone size: .; J gene: TRBJ2-1; CDR3 protein: CASSSGTTQFHEQFF; CDR3 DNA: TGTGCCAGCAGCTCCGGGACTACCCAGTTCCATGAGCAGTTCTTC
D gene: TRBD1; V gene: TRBV30; clone size: .; J gene: TRBJ1-3; CDR3 protein: CAWSAGTVGGPIYF; CDR3 DNA: TGTGCCTGGAGTGCCGGGACAGTAGGAGGGCCCATATATTTT
D gene: .; V gene: TRBV11-1; clone size: many; J gene: TRBJ2-7; CDR3 protein: CASSPLGVGDEQYF; CDR3 DNA: TGTGCCAGCAGCCCCCTTGGTGTCGGGGACGAGCAGTACTTC
D gene: .; V gene: TRBV5-6; clone size: many; J gene: TRBJ1-1; CDR3 protein: CASSTDTLNTEAFF; CDR3 DNA: TGTGCCAGCAGCACGGACACCTTGAACACTGAAGCTTTCTTT
D gene: TRBD2; V gene: TRBV5-1; clone size: few; J gene: TRBJ2-3; CDR3 protein: CVSSFARIAGAPGTQYF; CDR3 DNA: TGCGTCAGCAGCTTCGCGAGGATAGCGGGAGCTCCAGGTACGCAGTATTTT
D gene: .; V gene: TRBV27; clone size: .; J gene: TRBJ2-5; CDR3 protein: CASSPTPSTGTHETQYF; CDR3 DNA: TGTGCCAGCAGTCCCACTCCTTCGACCGGGACCCACGAGACCCAGTACTTC
D gene: .; V gene: TRBV20-1; clone size: .; J gene: TRBJ1-3; CDR3 protein: CSASPGNTIYF; CDR3 DNA: TGCAGTGCTAGCCCCGGAAACACCATATATTTT
D gene: .; V gene: TRBV20-1; clone size: many; J gene: TRBJ2-3; CDR3 protein: CSARVSYRVADTQYF; CDR3 DNA: TGCAGTGCTAGAGTTAGTTACAGGGTCGCAGATACGCAGTATTTT
D gene: .; V gene: TRBV18; clone size: .; J gene: TRBJ2-7; CDR3 protein: CASSPRTGNEQYF; CDR3 DNA: TGTGCCAGCTCACCTCGGACGGGGAACGAGCAGTACTTC
D gene: .; V gene: TRBV4-1; clone size: few; J gene: TRBJ2-7; CDR3 protein: CASSQEKTTGIEQYF; CDR3 DNA: TGCGCCAGCAGCCAAGAAAAGACAACAGGGATCGAGCAGTACTTC